These 9 T cell receptor beta chains share one sample of origin, sequenced in a study of blood T cell repertoires in COVID-19. TCRdb keeps only in-frame clones here, not all; method: immunoSEQ multiplex PCR. The repertoire consists of 45,000 to 60,000 clones, with around 90% occurring once and the leading ten covering approximately 3%. What was sequenced was peripheral blood. These TCRs come from a man in his fifties or sixties with active COVID-19.

The chain recombines TRBV9 with TRBJ2-1; D is unclear. Deletions cut 0 bases from V and 8 bases from J, with 9 bases between. The CDR3 contains 13 residues. Germline lookup yields CDR1 SGDLS and CDR2 YYNGEE. The CDR3 nucleotides are TGTGCCAGCAGCGTAGGCGACTCACATGAGCAGTTCTTC. It encodes CASSVGDSHEQFF.

DNA of the CDR3: TGTGCCAGCAGCCCCGGGGTATACGATGCTAACTATGGCTACACCTTC. It codes for CASSPGVYDANYGYTF. V is TRBV7-9 and J is TRBJ1-2, with unresolved D. V was cut by 5 bases and J by 0 bases, with 16 bases left in between. This CDR3 comprises 16 residues. Per germline, CDR1 SEHNR and CDR2 FQNEAQ (reference sequence).

Only one count was recorded for this clone. The chain joins TRBV5-6 to TRBJ2-3, with 7 nucleotides matching TRBD2. The CDR3 runs 14 residues. V shed 10 bases, J shed 10 bases, and the junction held 18 bases outside the gene matches. The germline gives CDR1 SGHDT, CDR2 YYEEEE. CDR3 region: CARNWPPSGAAQYF. DNA of the CDR3: TGTGCCCGAAATTGGCCCCCGAGCGGGGCTGCGCAGTATTTT.

The chain recombines TRBV27 with TRBJ2-5; D might be TRBD2 (7 bases). Between the trimmed V and J ends, which lost 5 bases and 6 bases, there was a span of 19 bases. The CDR3 is 15 amino acids. Germline V gene sequence: CDR1 MNHEY, CDR2 SMNVEV (reference sequence). This chain's CDR3 is CASSTRWGGEKTQYF. The CDR3 bases are TGTGCCAGCAGTACCCGTTGGGGGGGCGAGAAGACCCAGTACTTC.

The chain combines TRBV7-3 with TRBJ2-7; D unclear. Per germline, CDR1 SGHTA and CDR2 FQGTGA. This CDR3 comprises 13 residues. V was pared by 2 bases and J by 1 base, with 6 bases between. The CDR3 protein is CASSLGPSYEQYF. CDR3 sequence (DNA): TGTGCCAGCAGCTTAGGGCCTTCCTACGAGCAGTACTTC.

V is TRBV4-2 and J is TRBJ1-4; 9 bases are a match to TRBD1. The V gene end was trimmed by 2 bases and the J gene end by 10 bases; junction bases not matched to a gene: 11. The CDR3 loop spans 16 amino acids. CDR1 is LGHNA, CDR2 YNFKEQ, per germline. CDR3 coding DNA: TGTGCCAGCAGCCAATCTAACCGGGACAGGGTGCGAAAACTGTTTTTT. It is translated as CASSQSNRDRVRKLFF.

CDR3 in DNA: TGTGCCAGCAGTGTCGGGGACAGATCGGCTTTCTTT. Translated: CASSVGDRSAFF. The V call is TRBV2, the J call TRBJ1-1; 7 bases are a match to TRBD1. This CDR3 is built from 12 residues. Trimming at V came to 4 bases and at J to 11 bases, leaving 7 bases not matched to a gene. Germline loops: CDR1 SNHLY, CDR2 FYNNEI.

The chain uses TRBV28 and TRBJ2-5, with D perhaps TRBD1 (5 bases). Trimming removed 2 bases at V and 7 bases at J, with 17 bases between. CDR3 length: 15 residues. Germline lookup yields CDR1 MDHEN and CDR2 SYDVKM. The CDR3 region is CASSLVQVGIGTQYF. CDR3 DNA: TGTGCCAGCAGTTTAGTACAGGTTGGGATCGGGACCCAGTACTTC.

The V and J genes are TRBV27 and TRBJ2-7; the match to TRBD1 covers 8 bases. This CDR3 spans 17 amino acids. The V gene end was trimmed by 5 bases and the J gene end by 0 bases; junction bases not matched to a gene: 12. CDR1 is MNHEY and CDR2 is SMNVEV in the germline V gene (reference sequence). CDR3 sequence reads: CASSHLPGQESSYEQYF. The CDR3 region has the DNA TGTGCCAGCAGTCACCTCCCGGGACAGGAGTCCTCCTACGAGCAGTACTTC.